Below, 14 T cell receptor beta chains from the same sample are listed, as sequenced in a study of blood T cell repertoires in COVID-19. Profiled with immunoSEQ multiplex PCR; TCRdb holds only in-frame clones, not every one. The table has some 330,000 clones, roughly four fifths seen once. Sequencing was performed on PBMCs or T cells enriched from blood (not recorded which). Every receptor here comes from a woman between 45 and 65 years old who had recovered from COVID-19.

The V and J genes are TRBV27 and TRBJ1-2; D remains unclear. The CDR3 loop spans 14 amino acids. Germline V gives CDR1 MNHEY, CDR2 SMNVEV (reference sequence). Deletions cut 6 bases from V and 2 bases from J, with 13 bases between. The CDR3 loop is CASSPRSWNYGYTF. As DNA, the CDR3 is TGTGCCAGCAGCCCCCGCAGTTGGAACTATGGCTACACCTTC.

The chain has TRBV19 and TRBJ1-2, with D hard to call. Germline-derived CDR1 and CDR2 are LNHDA and SQIVND (reference sequence). The CDR3 consists of 16 residues. The germline V and J ends were trimmed by 7 bases and 3 bases, with 21 bases remaining between them. The CDR3 protein is CASTSLMEASYYGYTF. The CDR3 bases are TGTGCCAGTACTAGTTTAATGGAGGCCAGCTACTATGGCTACACCTTC.

This chain links TRBV6-5 with TRBJ1-1, with 7 bases fitting TRBD1. V lost 5 bases, J lost 2 bases, and 5 bases stayed unmatched. The germline V gene encodes CDR1 MNHEY and CDR2 SVGAGI. The CDR3 loop spans 14 amino acids. The CDR3 DNA is TGTGCCAGCAGTCCTAACAGGGGCAACACTGAAGCTTTCTTT. Protein sequence: CASSPNRGNTEAFF.

The chain carries TRBV19 and TRBJ2-3; weak D call: TRBD1 (6 bases). V lost 4 bases and J 0 bases, leaving 11 bases between the germline ends. The CDR3 runs to 15 residues. Germline V lookup: CDR1 LNHDA, CDR2 SQIVND (reference sequence). The CDR3 here is CASSTGTTSTDTQYF. CDR3 bases: TGTGCCAGTAGTACCGGGACAACTAGCACAGATACGCAGTATTTT. Full variable domain (rest looked up from reference TRBV19 and TRBJ2-3): DGGITQSPKYLFRKEGQNVTLSCEQNLNHDAMYWYRQDPGQGLRLIYYSQIVNDFQKGDIAEGYSVSREKKESFPLTVTSAQKNPTAFYLCASSTGTTSTDTQYFGPGTRLTVL.

The table lists this clone with a few counts. The J gene is TRBJ2-5, the V gene TRBV25-1; D remains unclear. This CDR3 comprises 13 residues. Germline loops: CDR1 MGHDK, CDR2 SYGVNS. The ends were cut back, 6 bases at V and 2 bases at J, with 10 bases in the middle. The CDR3 loop reads CASSHGSQETQYF. The CDR3 DNA follows: TGTGCCAGCAGCCACGGGTCGCAAGAGACCCAGTACTTC.

The chain carries TRBV20-1 and TRBJ1-3; 8 bases agree with TRBD1. The germline CDR1 and CDR2 sequences are DFQATT and SNEGSKA (reference sequence). The ends lost 3 bases at V and 3 bases at J; junction bases unmatched: 10. The CDR3 runs 16 residues. The CDR3 bases are TGCAGTGCTAGTGAAAGCAGGGGGCCATATGGAAACACCATATATTTT. This codes for CSASESRGPYGNTIYF.

The chain links TRBV24-1 to TRBJ1-5, with D possibly being TRBD1 (6 bases). Germline V gene sequence: CDR1 KGHDR, CDR2 SFDVKD. V lost 4 bases, J lost 3 bases, and 15 bases lay in between. This CDR3 spans 16 amino acids. CDR3 sequence (DNA): TGTGCCACCAGTGACTCGAGGGGGGGATCCAATCAGCCCCAGCATTTT. Translating it yields CATSDSRGGSNQPQHF.

The V and J genes are TRBV15 and TRBJ1-5; D unresolved. Trimming shortened V by 0 bases and J by 3 bases, and 6 bases separated the two germline ends. This CDR3 comprises 14 residues. The germline V gene has CDR1 LNHNV and CDR2 YYDKDF (reference sequence). The CDR3 sequence is CATSRDPLNQPQHF. The DNA of the CDR3 is TGTGCCACCAGCAGAGATCCCCTCAATCAGCCCCAGCATTTT.

V and J are TRBV11-2 and TRBJ2-2; D is possibly TRBD2 (5 bases). Trimming took off 1 base at V and 6 bases at J, with 12 bases between the two ends. This CDR3 has 15 amino acids. Per the germline V gene, CDR1 is SGHAT and CDR2 is FQNNGV. CDR3 nucleotides: TGTGCCAGCAGCTTAGTCTTCCACGGGGCCGGGGAGCTGTTTTTT. Translation gives CASSLVFHGAGELFF.

The rearrangement uses TRBV11-3 and TRBJ2-3, with D possibly matching TRBD2 (7 bases). The ends were cut back, 4 bases at V and 7 bases at J, with 30 bases in the middle. Germline V gene sequence: CDR1 SGHNT, CDR2 YENEEA. CDR3 length equals 19 residues. For the CDR3, the DNA is TGTGCCAGCAGCTCACCCCGAAGCTACAGGGAGGGCGAGGGCAATACGCAGTATTTT. It yields the protein CASSSPRSYREGEGNTQYF.

The V and J genes are TRBV7-2 and TRBJ1-2; no definite D call. V shed 1 base and J shed 8 bases, with 8 bases lying between them. Germline V gene sequence: CDR1 SGHTA, CDR2 FQGNSA. CDR3 length equals 12 residues. For the CDR3, the DNA is TGTGCCAGCAGCTTAGACAAATTCGGCTACACCTTC. Encoded protein: CASSLDKFGYTF.

This clone was counted between two and nine times. The V and J genes are TRBV11-3 and TRBJ2-2, with 13 nucleotides matching TRBD2. The CDR3 extends over 16 amino acids. The germline V gene encodes CDR1 SGHNT and CDR2 YENEEA. The V and J ends lost 1 base and 7 bases, in that order; junction bases with no gene match: 3. The CDR3 coding sequence is TGTGCCAGCAGCTTAGGACTAGCGGGAGGTATCGGGGAGCTGTTTTTT. Translating gives CASSLGLAGGIGELFF.

The rearrangement links TRBV7-9 to TRBJ1-1; perhaps TRBD1 as D (5 bases). Germline assignment: CDR1 SEHNR and CDR2 FQNEAQ (reference sequence). CDR3 size: 15 residues. V lost 3 bases and J 6 bases, leaving 17 bases between the germline ends. The CDR3 protein is CASSFLGGPRPEAFF. The DNA of the CDR3 is TGTGCCAGCAGCTTCTTGGGGGGACCCCGACCTGAAGCTTTCTTT.

This chain uses TRBV9 with TRBJ2-2; D not resolved. The CDR3 is 13 amino acids. The V and J ends lost 2 bases and 7 bases respectively, with 9 bases between them. Germline CDR1 reads SGDLS; CDR2 reads YYNGEE. DNA for the CDR3: TGTGCCAGCAGCGTTAATTCGGGCGGGGAGCTGTTTTTT. Amino acid sequence: CASSVNSGGELFF.